Below are 6 T cell receptor delta chains sequenced from a single sample in a study of γδ T cells in repeated Plasmodium falciparum infection. TCRdb re-analyzed the multiplex PCR reads via CATT. The sample holds tens of thousands of delta-chain clones; 1.5% to 2% are singletons and the top ten take 24%. Gammadelta T cells were flow-sorted from PBMC into Vgamma9/Vdelta2+ and Vdelta2-negative populations for bulk analysis. What was sequenced was gamma-delta T cells from blood. Receptor source: a pool of human donors (malaria-infected and uninfected, not separated).

As concerns this clone: A far larger clone is a single base away, which makes a read error likely. Other DNA variants within this sample encode the same CDR3. The gene calls are TRDV3 and TRDJ1, with 8 positions matching TRDD3. Matching the DNA to germline supplied the J gene, which TCRdb does not give. The V segment lost 3 bases and the J segment 1 base; nucleotides outside the gene matches: 7. There are 14 residues in the CDR3. Per the germline V gene, CDR1 is TVYSNPD and CDR2 is GDNSRS (reference sequence). This CDR3 reads CALKLGDLTDKLIF. In DNA, the CDR3 is TGTGCCTTAAAGCTGGGGGACCTCACCGATAAACTCATCTTT.

Only a few counts were recorded for this clone. The protein held in TCRdb is that of a much larger clone and does not match this DNA's translation at residue 12, likely because of a read error; the protein shown is translated from the DNA. The chain employs TRDV2 and TRDJ1; 12 nucleotides match TRDD3. The J gene, not given by TCRdb, was assigned here from a germline match of the nucleotide sequence. The germline V gene has CDR1 GEAIGNYY and CDR2 EKD. V lost 3 bases and J lost 2; bases outside the gene matches: 12. This CDR3 is 18 amino acids long. Here the CDR3 reads CACDPVLGDTRATDKLIF. CDR3 bases: TGTGCCTGTGACCCGGTACTGGGGGATACAAGAGCGACCGATAAACTCATCTTT.

To note about this clone: A read error is the likely source, as a far larger clone sits one nucleotide away. Different DNA sequences within this sample yield the same CDR3. The CDR3 loop is CALGPALFLGLLGTPGGDKLIF. The CDR3 DNA follows: TGTGCTCTTGGGCCCGCCCTCTTCCTCGGACTACTGGGGACGCCGGGGGGCGATAAACTTATCTTT. There is no J gene call, but TRDV1 is given as the V gene; the D call TRDD3 from the table was never checked on the DNA. CDR3 length equals 22 residues. Germline CDR1 reads TSWWSYY; CDR2 reads QGS.

With regard to this clone: The protein given by TCRdb reflects a much larger clone and differs at residue 19 from this DNA's translation, likely from a read error; the protein shown is the DNA's translation. The V gene is listed as TRDV2; no J gene was called; no check of the table's D call, TRDD3, against the DNA was made. Germline CDR1 GEAIGNYY, CDR2 EKD. This CDR3 comprises 20 residues. Here the CDR3 DNA reads TGTGCCTGTGACACCGAGGAAGTACGGGGATACGAGGGGGTTACCGATAAACTCACCTTT. This translates into CACDTEEVRGYEGVTDKLTF.

Regarding this clone: The protein TCRdb lists belongs to a much larger clone and differs from this DNA's translation at residue 9, which points to a read error; the protein shown is made from the DNA. This chain links TRDV1 with TRDJ1; D possibly matches TRDD2 or TRDD3 (6 bases each). In the absence of a J gene in TCRdb, the DNA was matched to germline to assign it here. The V end was cut by 4 bases, the J end by 0 bases, with 33 bases between. The germline V gene has CDR1 TSWWSYY and CDR2 QGS. CDR3 length: 22 amino acids. The CDR3 sequence is CALGAFVPIPSWGARYTDKLIF. CDR3 nucleotides: TGTGCTCTTGGGGCCTTCGTTCCTATACCGAGTTGGGGGGCCCGGTACACCGATAAACTCATCTTT.

Notes on this clone: The mismatch at residue 15 between this DNA's translation and the TCRdb protein of a much larger clone likely reflects a read error; the protein shown is translated from the DNA. The chain is built from TRDV1 and TRDJ4, with TRDD3 matching 13 bases. No J gene is reported in TCRdb; it was inferred here by comparing the DNA with germline. Germline CDR1 is TSWWSYY and CDR2 is QGS. V lost 4 bases and J lost 0; bases outside the gene matches: 29. There are 24 residues in the CDR3. The CDR3 sequence: CALGVDFLRGYWGIRREWPRPLIF. The CDR3 region has the DNA TGTGCTCTTGGGGTCGACTTCCTCCGGGGATACTGGGGGATACGCCGAGAATGGCCCAGACCCCTGATCTTT.